The 19 T cell receptor beta chains in this list originate from one sample, sequenced in a study of cytomegalovirus exposure and HLA in healthy donors. PCR amplification relied on 60 Vbeta primers (plus 13 Jbeta primers). Here immunoSEQ multiplex PCR was the method, and the copy in TCRdb shows in-frame clones only, minus some. The sample lists under 140,000 clones, 76% occurring once. Sequenced sample: PBMCs. All receptors derive from a man younger than 45 in good health and CMV-seropositive.

The chain employs TRBV7-8 and TRBJ1-6, with 8 positions matching TRBD1. The CDR3 sequence is 14 residues long. V shed 6 bases, J shed 10 bases, and the junction held 8 bases outside the gene matches. From germline, CDR1 is SGHVS and CDR2 FQNEAQ. CDR3 protein: CASRTLQGGSPLHF. In DNA form, the CDR3 reads TGTGCCAGCAGAACTTTACAGGGGGGCTCACCCCTCCACTTT.

V gene TRBV15 combines with J gene TRBJ2-3; 13 nucleotides match TRBD2. Losses at the gene ends were 4 bases for V and 3 bases for J; bases not matched to a gene: 10. This CDR3 region has 18 residues. Germline loops: CDR1 LNHNV, CDR2 YYDKDF (reference sequence). CDR3 nucleotide sequence: TGTGCCACCAGCAAGGGACTAGCGGGGCTTCTGTTGACAGATACGCAGTATTTT. This encodes CATSKGLAGLLLTDTQYF. The entire variable domain, with the rest obtained from reference TRBV15 and TRBJ2-3, is as follows: DAMVIQNPRYQVTQFGKPVTLSCSQTLNHNVMYWYQQKSSQAPKLLFHYYDKDFNNEADTPDNFQSRRPNTSFCFLDIRSPGLGDTAMYLCATSKGLAGLLLTDTQYFGPGTRLTVL.

The chain employs TRBV30 and TRBJ2-7, with 7 positions matching TRBD1. This CDR3 contains 12 residues. Germline V gene data show CDR1 as GTSNPN and CDR2 as SVGIG (reference sequence). Unmatched junction bases numbered 5, after V lost 6 bases and J lost 3 bases. The CDR3 bases are TGTGCCTGCCGGGACAGACACTACGAGCAGTACTTC. This encodes CACRDRHYEQYF.

The chain employs TRBV9 and TRBJ2-3; no definite D call. The V end was cut by 6 bases, the J end by 1 base, with 9 bases between. CDR1 and CDR2 from the germline V gene are SGDLS and YYNGEE. This CDR3 has 13 amino acids. CDR3 residues: CASKSERTDTQYF. Here the CDR3 DNA reads TGTGCCAGCAAGTCAGAACGCACAGATACGCAGTATTTT.

This clone has more than one count but fewer than ten. J is TRBJ1-2 and V is TRBV6-5; 8 bases match TRBD1. The germline V gene encodes CDR1 MNHEY and CDR2 SVGAGI. The CDR3 runs to 16 residues. Unmatched junction bases numbered 7, after V lost 0 bases and J lost 4 bases. The CDR3 here is CASSYSPTGGSYGYTF. The CDR3 DNA sequence: TGTGCCAGCAGTTACTCGCCAACAGGGGGTAGCTATGGCTACACCTTC.

This rearrangement joins TRBV4-2 to TRBJ2-1; 8 positions agree with TRBD2. CDR3 length: 15 amino acids. Germline V CDR1 and CDR2: LGHNA, YNFKEQ. The ends lost 1 base at V and 5 bases at J; junction bases unmatched: 4. CDR3 residues: CASSQGGLGNNEQFF. CDR3 bases: TGTGCCAGCAGCCAAGGGGGACTAGGAAACAATGAGCAGTTCTTC.

Only a few counts were recorded for this clone. J is TRBJ1-1 and V is TRBV18; 7 nucleotides align to TRBD1. The germline gives CDR1 KGHSH, CDR2 LQKENI. J gave up 6 bases and V 3 bases, and 4 bases lay outside the gene matches. This CDR3 has 13 residues. CDR3 in amino acids: CASSPPGTAEAFF. As DNA, the CDR3 is TGTGCCAGCTCACCCCCTGGGACAGCTGAAGCTTTCTTT.

The chain has TRBV10-3 and TRBJ2-1; 10 bases line up with TRBD2. V shed 2 bases, J shed 3 bases, and the junction held 7 bases outside the gene matches. The CDR3 runs to 17 residues. Looked up from germline, CDR1 is ENHRY and CDR2 is SYGVKD. CDR3 bases: TGTGCCATCAGTGAGATTAGCGGGGGGCCGCACTACAATGAGCAGTTCTTC. Protein product: CAISEISGGPHYNEQFF.

A word on this clone: At one end the junction does not follow the germline gene, possibly because of a read error. Other DNA sequences in this sample translate to the same CDR3. The rearrangement joins TRBV4-3 to TRBJ2-3; 7 positions match TRBD1. The CDR3 runs 14 residues. Germline CDR1 LGHNA, CDR2 YSLEER. CDR3 sequence: CASSRDSSTDTQYF. For the CDR3, the DNA is TGCGCCAGTAGCCGGGACAGCAGCACAGATACGCAGTATTTT.

This clone was seen once. The chain employs TRBV6-5 and TRBJ2-1, with TRBD2 as a possible D gene (7 bases). The germline CDR1 and CDR2 sequences are MNHEY and SVGAGI. Trimming cost V 7 bases and J 13 bases, with 23 bases left between them. The CDR3 is 14 residues long. Here the CDR3 reads CASTPPMGGGRQFF. CDR3 nucleotides: TGTGCCAGCACCCCCCCGATGGGGGGGGGCCGTCAGTTCTTC.

V and J are TRBV30 and TRBJ2-1; no clear D gene. The V gene lost 0 bases and the J gene lost 7 bases, with 10 bases spanning the gap. The CDR3 extends over 13 amino acids. Germline V gives CDR1 GTSNPN, CDR2 SVGIG (reference sequence). The CDR3 reads CAWSVQINNEQFF. The CDR3 DNA reads TGTGCCTGGAGTGTACAGATTAATAATGAGCAGTTCTTC.

This clone is a singleton in its sample. The rearrangement joins TRBV28 to TRBJ1-5; D is perhaps TRBD1 (5 bases). V was shortened by 6 bases and J by 0 bases, with 9 bases between the two germline ends. Germline V gene lookup returns CDR1 MDHEN and CDR2 SYDVKM. This CDR3 contains 14 residues. The CDR3: CASSPTVSNQPQHF. The CDR3 DNA is TGTGCCAGCAGCCCGACAGTTAGCAATCAGCCCCAGCATTTT.

The CDR3 DNA reads TGTGCCAGCACCGGTTCAGGAAACACCATATATTTT. The encoded protein is CASTGSGNTIYF. V and J are TRBV6-5 and TRBJ1-3; D is unclear. CDR1 MNHEY and CDR2 SVGAGI come from the germline V gene. With 7 bases removed from V and 4 bases from J, the gap between germline ends came to 8 bases. This CDR3 is 12 amino acids long.

V is TRBV30 and J is TRBJ1-1; TRBD1 aligns across 10 bases. V gave up 0 bases and J gave up 1 base; unmatched junction bases: 5. This CDR3 contains 16 residues. CDR1 is GTSNPN, CDR2 SVGIG, per germline (reference sequence). CDR3 nucleotides: TGTGCCTGGAGTGTAGGGGGGGACAGGGGGAACACTGAAGCTTTCTTT. Its protein product is CAWSVGGDRGNTEAFF.

The V and J genes are TRBV5-6 and TRBJ1-1, with TRBD1 identical over 8 bases. CDR3 length: 14 residues. Germline CDR1 and CDR2: SGHDT and YYEEEE. With V trimmed by 4 bases and J by 4 bases, 6 bases remained unmatched. CDR3 bases: TGTGCCAGCAGCGATTTAACAGGGGGCACTGAAGCTTTCTTT. This gives the protein CASSDLTGGTEAFF.

In its sample, this clone was seen a few times. The gene calls are TRBV19 and TRBJ1-5, with a possible D match to TRBD1 (5 bases). CDR3 length: 15 amino acids. The V gene's germline CDR1 is LNHDA and CDR2 SQIVND (reference sequence). Trimming took 4 bases from V and 2 from J, leaving 12 bases between them. The CDR3 loop reads CASSSVRVGNQPQHF. The CDR3 region has the DNA TGTGCCAGTAGTAGTGTCAGGGTCGGCAATCAGCCCCAGCATTTT.

This clone was detected only once. The rearrangement links TRBV6-6 to TRBJ2-2; D uncertain. CDR1 is MNHNY and CDR2 is SVGAGI in the germline V gene (reference sequence). The CDR3 consists of 15 residues. With 2 bases removed from V and 1 base from J, the gap between germline ends came to 8 bases. CDR3 sequence: CASSYRPGNTGELFF. DNA for the CDR3: TGTGCCAGCAGTTACCGGCCGGGGAACACCGGGGAGCTGTTTTTT.

V usage is TRBV30 and J usage is TRBJ2-5; no clear D. Germline CDR1 is GTSNPN and CDR2 is SVGIG (reference sequence). The CDR3 spans 13 residues. Trimming cost V 4 bases and J 2 bases, with 11 bases left between them. The CDR3 DNA reads TGTGCCTGGACTGGGCTCTTTCAAGAGACCCAGTACTTC. Amino acid sequence: CAWTGLFQETQYF.

V usage is TRBV28 and J usage is TRBJ1-6; a possible D gene is TRBD1 (6 bases). V was shortened by 5 bases and J by 13 bases, with 12 bases between the two germline ends. The CDR3 is made up of 12 amino acids. The V gene's germline CDR1 is MDHEN and CDR2 SYDVKM. CDR3 nucleotide sequence: TGTGCCAGCAGTACCCTGGACAGTCCCCTCCACTTT. Translating it yields CASSTLDSPLHF.